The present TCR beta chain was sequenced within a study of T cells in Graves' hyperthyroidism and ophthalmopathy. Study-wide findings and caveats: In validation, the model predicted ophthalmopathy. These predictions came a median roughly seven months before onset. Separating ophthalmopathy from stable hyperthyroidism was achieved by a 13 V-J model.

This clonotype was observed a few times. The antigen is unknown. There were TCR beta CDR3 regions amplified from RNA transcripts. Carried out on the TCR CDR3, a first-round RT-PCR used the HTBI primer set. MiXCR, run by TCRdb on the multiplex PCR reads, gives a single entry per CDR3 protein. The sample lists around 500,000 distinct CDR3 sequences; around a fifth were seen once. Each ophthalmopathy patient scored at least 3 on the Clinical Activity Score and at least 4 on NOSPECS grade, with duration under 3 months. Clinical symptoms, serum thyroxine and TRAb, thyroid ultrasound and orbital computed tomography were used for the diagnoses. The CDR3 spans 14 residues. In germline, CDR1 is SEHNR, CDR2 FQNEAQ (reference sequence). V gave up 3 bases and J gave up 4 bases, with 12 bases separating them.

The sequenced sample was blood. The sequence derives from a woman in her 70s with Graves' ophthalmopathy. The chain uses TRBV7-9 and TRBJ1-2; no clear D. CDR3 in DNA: TGTGCCAGCAGCTTTGGGGAAAATCTCTATGGCTACACCTTC. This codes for CASSFGENLYGYTF.